This T cell receptor (beta chain) stems from a study of a mutant IDH1 vaccine in newly diagnosed glioma. Study results and caveats: The study observed vaccine-induced immune responses in 93.3% of patients.

Clones were read by immunoSEQ multiplex PCR, and TCRdb kept only the in-frame ones, dropping some. The sample consists of nearly 50,000 clones, around 86% of them appearing once. CDR3 length equals 17 residues. Time point meaning: baseline, week 1 (first vaccination visit). Treatment here: pre-vaccination baseline after standard-of-care therapy. New astrocytomas of WHO grade 3 or 4 that were IDH1-mutant and ATRX-lost were found in the donors. On this clone itself: Its antigen is undetermined.

Source: PBMCs, taken from a glioma patient treated with radiotherapy, temozolomide or both. The origin of this receptor is a man aged 35-49 years with glioma. The genes are TRBV1 and TRBJ2-6. TRBV1 is an annotated pseudogene. CDR3 sequence (DNA): TGCACCAGCAGCCTCTCCCCTGGGGGGCCAGGGGCCAACGTCCTGACTTTC. Encoded protein: CTSSLSPGGPGANVLTF.